This TCR beta chain stems from a study of neurological immune-mediated disorders. Whole-study findings and limits: The level of TCR clonal expansion was highest in patients with HTLV-1-associated myelopathy and lowest in multiple sclerosis, where it fell below the level seen in healthy controls.

At least ten counts were recorded for this clonotype. The antigen is unknown. TCRdb re-called the 5' RACE reads through MiXCR, storing one row per CDR3 protein. The table includes 50,000 to 65,000 distinct CDR3 sequences, 3.6% detected once. CDR1 and CDR2 (germline): SGDLS, YYNGEE. The CDR3 length is 14 residues. V was clipped by 0 bases and J by 2 bases, with 8 bases between them. The sequencing input was PBMCs. This sequence was found in a man aged 25 to 45 with multiple sclerosis. The gene calls are TRBV9 and TRBJ1-1, with unresolved D. CDR3 DNA: TGTGCCAGCAGCGTAGGCCCCCGTAACACTGAAGCTTTCTTT. Translated, it gives CASSVGPRNTEAFF.